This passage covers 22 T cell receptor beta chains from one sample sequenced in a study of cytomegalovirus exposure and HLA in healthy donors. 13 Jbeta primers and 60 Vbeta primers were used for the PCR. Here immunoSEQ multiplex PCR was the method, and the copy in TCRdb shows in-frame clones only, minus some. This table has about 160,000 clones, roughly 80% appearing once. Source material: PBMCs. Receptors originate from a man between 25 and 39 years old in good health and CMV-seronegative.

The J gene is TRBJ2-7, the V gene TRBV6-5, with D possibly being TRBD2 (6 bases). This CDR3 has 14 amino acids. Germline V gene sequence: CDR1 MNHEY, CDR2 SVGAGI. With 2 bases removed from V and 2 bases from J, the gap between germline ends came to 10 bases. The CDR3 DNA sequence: TGTGCCAGCAGTTACGGGGGGTCTCCCTACGAGCAGTACTTC. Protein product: CASSYGGSPYEQYF.

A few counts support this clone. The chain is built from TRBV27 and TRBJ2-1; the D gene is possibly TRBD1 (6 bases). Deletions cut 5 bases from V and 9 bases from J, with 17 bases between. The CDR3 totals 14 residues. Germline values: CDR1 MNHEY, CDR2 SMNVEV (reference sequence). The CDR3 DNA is TGTGCCAGCAGTCCAAGGTCGACAGGACGTGAGCAGTTCTTC. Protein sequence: CASSPRSTGREQFF.

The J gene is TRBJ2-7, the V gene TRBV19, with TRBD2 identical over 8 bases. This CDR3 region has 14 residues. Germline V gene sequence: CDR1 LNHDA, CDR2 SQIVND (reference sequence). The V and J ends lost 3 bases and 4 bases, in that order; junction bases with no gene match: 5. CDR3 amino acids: CASSMSGLEYEQYF. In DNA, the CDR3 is TGTGCCAGTAGTATGTCGGGACTAGAATACGAGCAGTACTTC.

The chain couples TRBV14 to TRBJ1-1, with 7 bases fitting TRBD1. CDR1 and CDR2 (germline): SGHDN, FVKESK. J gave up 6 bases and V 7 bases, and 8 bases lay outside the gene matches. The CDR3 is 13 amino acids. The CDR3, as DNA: TGTGCCAGCACCTCCACAGGGGTACCTGAAGCTTTCTTT. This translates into CASTSTGVPEAFF.

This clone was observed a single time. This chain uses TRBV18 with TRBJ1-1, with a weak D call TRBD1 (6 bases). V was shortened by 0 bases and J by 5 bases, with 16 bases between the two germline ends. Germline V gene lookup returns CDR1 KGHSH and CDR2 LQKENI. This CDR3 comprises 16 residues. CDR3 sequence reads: CASSPPGAGQGTEAFF. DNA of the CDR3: TGTGCCAGCTCACCACCGGGGGCAGGGCAGGGGACTGAAGCTTTCTTT.

This CDR3 reads CASRPTGTNTGELFF. Written as DNA, the CDR3 is TGTGCCAGCAGACCTACCGGGACGAACACCGGGGAGCTGTTTTTT. V and J are TRBV11-3 and TRBJ2-2; a weak D match, TRBD2 (5 bases). V was trimmed by 6 bases and J by 0 bases, leaving 11 bases between them. The CDR3 consists of 15 residues. Germline V gene sequence: CDR1 SGHNT, CDR2 YENEEA.

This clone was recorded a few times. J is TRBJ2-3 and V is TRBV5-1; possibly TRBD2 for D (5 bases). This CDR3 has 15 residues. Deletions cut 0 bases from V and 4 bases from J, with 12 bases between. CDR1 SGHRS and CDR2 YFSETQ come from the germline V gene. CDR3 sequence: CASSLAGEQADTQYF. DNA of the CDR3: TGCGCCAGCAGCTTGGCCGGGGAGCAGGCAGATACGCAGTATTTT.

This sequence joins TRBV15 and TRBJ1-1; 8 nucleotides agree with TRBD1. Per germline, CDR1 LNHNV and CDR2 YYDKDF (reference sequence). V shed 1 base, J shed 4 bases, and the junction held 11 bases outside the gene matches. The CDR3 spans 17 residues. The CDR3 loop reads CATSRVVGRGRGTEAFF. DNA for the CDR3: TGTGCCACCAGCAGAGTAGTCGGCAGGGGGCGAGGCACTGAAGCTTTCTTT.

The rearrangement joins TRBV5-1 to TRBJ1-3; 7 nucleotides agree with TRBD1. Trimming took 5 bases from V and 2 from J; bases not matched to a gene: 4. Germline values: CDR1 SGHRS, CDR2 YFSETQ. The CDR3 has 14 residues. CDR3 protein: CASSRDSTGNTIYF. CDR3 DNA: TGCGCCAGCAGTAGGGACAGCACTGGAAACACCATATATTTT.

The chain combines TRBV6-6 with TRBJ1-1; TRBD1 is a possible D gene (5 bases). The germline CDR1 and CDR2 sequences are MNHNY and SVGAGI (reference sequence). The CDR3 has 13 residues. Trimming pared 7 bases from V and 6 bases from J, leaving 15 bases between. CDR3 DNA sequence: TGTGCCAGCACCTTCCGGGGGGTCGCTGAAGCTTTCTTT. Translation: CASTFRGVAEAFF.

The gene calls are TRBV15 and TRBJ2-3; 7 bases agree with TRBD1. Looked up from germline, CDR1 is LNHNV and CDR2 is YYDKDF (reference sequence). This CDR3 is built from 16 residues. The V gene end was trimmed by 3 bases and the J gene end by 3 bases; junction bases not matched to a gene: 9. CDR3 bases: TGTGCCACCAGCAGCGACCTACAGGGGTTAACAGATACGCAGTATTTT. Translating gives CATSSDLQGLTDTQYF.

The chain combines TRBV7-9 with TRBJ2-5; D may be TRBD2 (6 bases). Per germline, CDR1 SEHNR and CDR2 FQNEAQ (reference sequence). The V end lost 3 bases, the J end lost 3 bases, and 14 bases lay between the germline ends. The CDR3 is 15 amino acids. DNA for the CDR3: TGTGCCAGCAGCTTCAACCTAGCGACGAAAGAGACCCAGTACTTC. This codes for CASSFNLATKETQYF.

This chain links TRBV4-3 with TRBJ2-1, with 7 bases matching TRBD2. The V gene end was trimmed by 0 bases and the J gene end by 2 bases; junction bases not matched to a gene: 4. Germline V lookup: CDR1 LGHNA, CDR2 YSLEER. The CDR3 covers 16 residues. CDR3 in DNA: TGCGCCAGCAGCCAAGATAGGCTAGCGGCCTACAATGAGCAGTTCTTC. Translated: CASSQDRLAAYNEQFF.

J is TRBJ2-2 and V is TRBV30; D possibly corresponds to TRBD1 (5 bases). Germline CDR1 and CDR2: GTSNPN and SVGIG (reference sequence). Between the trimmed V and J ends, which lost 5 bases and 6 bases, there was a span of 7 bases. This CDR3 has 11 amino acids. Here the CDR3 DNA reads TGTGCCTGGTCCAGGGCCGGGGAGCTGTTTTTT. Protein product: CAWSRAGELFF.

CDR3 sequence reads: CASSVAYGGYEQYF. DNA of the CDR3: TGCGCCAGCAGCGTGGCTTACGGCGGATACGAGCAGTACTTC. The chain combines TRBV5-1 with TRBJ2-7, with D uncertain. This CDR3 is built from 14 residues. V lost 4 bases to trimming and J lost 4 bases, with 15 bases between them. Germline assignment: CDR1 SGHRS and CDR2 YFSETQ.

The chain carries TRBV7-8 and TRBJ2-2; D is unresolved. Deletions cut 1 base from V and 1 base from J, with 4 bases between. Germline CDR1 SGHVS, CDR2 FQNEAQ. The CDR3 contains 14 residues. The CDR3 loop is CASSLVVNTGELFF. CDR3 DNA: TGTGCCAGCAGCTTAGTCGTGAACACCGGGGAGCTGTTTTTT.

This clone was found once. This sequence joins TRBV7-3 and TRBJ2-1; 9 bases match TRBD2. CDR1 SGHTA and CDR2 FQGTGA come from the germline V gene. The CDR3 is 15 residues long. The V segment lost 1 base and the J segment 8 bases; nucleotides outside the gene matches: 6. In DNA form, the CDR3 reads TGTGCCAGCAGCTTAAATCTAGCGGGAAGCCATGAGCAGTTCTTC. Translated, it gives CASSLNLAGSHEQFF.

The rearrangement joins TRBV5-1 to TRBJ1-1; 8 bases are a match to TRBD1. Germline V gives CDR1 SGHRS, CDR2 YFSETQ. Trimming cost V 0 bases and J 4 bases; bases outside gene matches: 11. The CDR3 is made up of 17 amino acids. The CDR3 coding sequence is TGCGCCAGCAGCTTGGTCGGGAGGACAGGGCGGGGCACTGAAGCTTTCTTT. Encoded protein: CASSLVGRTGRGTEAFF.

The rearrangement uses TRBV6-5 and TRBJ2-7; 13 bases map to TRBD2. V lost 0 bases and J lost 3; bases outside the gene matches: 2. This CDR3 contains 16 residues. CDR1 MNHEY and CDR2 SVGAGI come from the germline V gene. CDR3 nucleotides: TGTGCCAGCAGTTACTCGGGACTAGCGGGACACTACGAGCAGTACTTC. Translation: CASSYSGLAGHYEQYF.

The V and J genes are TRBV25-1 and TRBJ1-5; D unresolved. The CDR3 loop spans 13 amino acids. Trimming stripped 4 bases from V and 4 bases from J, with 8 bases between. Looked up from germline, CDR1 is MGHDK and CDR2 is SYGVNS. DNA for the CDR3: TGTGCCAGCAGTGTTGCAGAAAATCAGCCCCAGCATTTT. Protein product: CASSVAENQPQHF.

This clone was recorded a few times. The DNA of the CDR3 is TGTGCCAGCAGTTACTTGGGACAGCCTTACAATGAGCAGTTCTTC. It is translated as CASSYLGQPYNEQFF. This chain uses TRBV6-5 with TRBJ2-1, with TRBD1 matching over 7 bases. This CDR3 region has 15 residues. Per germline, CDR1 MNHEY and CDR2 SVGAGI. The V and J ends lost 1 base and 4 bases, in that order; junction bases with no gene match: 4.

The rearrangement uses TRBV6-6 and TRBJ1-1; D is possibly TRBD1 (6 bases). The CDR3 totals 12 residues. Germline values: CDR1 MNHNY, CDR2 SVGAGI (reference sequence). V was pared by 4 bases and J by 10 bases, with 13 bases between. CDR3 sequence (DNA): TGTGCCAGCAGTTCCTCTGACAGGAGAGCTTTCTTT. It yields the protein CASSSSDRRAFF.